This TCR beta chain came from a study of cytomegalovirus exposure and HLA in healthy donors (dated by TCRdb to 2015 to 2018). General notes on the study: In an earlier analysis of under 750 of the donors, 276 Gb of sequence data and 100 million or so unique TCR beta sequences from roughly 190 million T cells were reported. Approximately 300 gigabases of sequencing data and 91 million or so unique TCR sequences made up an early release that covered several hundred HLA-typed donors. Of the roughly 400 genotyped donors, over 65% fell in the genetic ancestry cluster associated with self-reported Caucasian donors. The study aimed to test whether cataloging public T cell receptors could reveal signatures of past pathogen exposure. The study profiled the T cell repertoires of about 640 subjects by immunosequencing and related them to cytomegalovirus serostatus. Besides the first cohort of approximately 710 subjects, a separate validation cohort made up of over 100 different subjects was used. To predict cytomegalovirus infection status, the study combined high-throughput TCR immunosequencing, statistical association of individual TCRs with disease status, and machine learning. In a later analysis, previously published TCR beta repertoires from several hundred donors were re-analyzed and high-resolution HLA genotyping was added so that TCR occurrence patterns could be studied. In the later analysis, no new phenotypic data were used to find candidate immune exposures; instead, reliance was placed on TCR beta sequences and their occurrence across donors. To decide whether each TCR beta V gene segment behaved as functional or pseudogenic, an earlier analysis of fewer than 750 of the donors relied on high-throughput TCR beta sequencing. Donor age, sex, ethnicity and CMV serostatus were compiled alongside the repertoire data. A later genetic analysis used genome-wide SNP genotypes for about 65% of the 666 donors, treating that subset as a discovery cohort. Every discovery cohort repertoire had been produced on one sequencing platform. HLA typing included class I and class II loci at four-digit resolution. The number of typed donors differed by locus: about 620-640 for A, B, C, DRB1 and DQB1; 500 to 550 for DQA1; roughly 600 for DPA1; and roughly 490 for DPB1. About five DR-DQ haplotypes were treated as single units for association and clustering because of strong linkage in the cohort. On average, 235,054 unique TCR beta nucleotide sequences were sequenced per donor among 300 to 500 genotyped donors of the cohort, with roughly 18% of those sequences being non-productive.

As encoded in the germline V gene (reference sequence), CDR1 is SEHNR while CDR2 is FQNEAQ. The CDR3 numbers 14 residues from cysteine through phenylalanine. Left in the record is the CDR3 DNA by itself, 42 bases read in frame from the first base. General conclusions and limits of the study: The presence/absence analyses assumed that sequencing depth was roughly uniform across donors, and that assumption may not be true. An earlier analysis of approximately 500 of the donors showed that most TCR beta V segments appeared in productive rearrangements either about 90% or about 30% of the time, which broadly matched IMGT annotations. A later analysis reported that several top co-occurrence clusters appeared linked to parvovirus B19, influenza, CMV and Epstein-Barr virus. At a false discovery rate of 0.05, a later analysis linked 15,000 to 20,000 TCR beta sequences to specific HLA alleles. Because HLA typing was missing for some donors at each locus, association tests included only the typed subset. Correlated functional status among segregating V segments might reflect linkage disequilibrium, but an unknown experimental factor could not be ruled out. A further reported finding was that TCR beta sequences accurately predicted the HLA-A and HLA-B alleles for most subjects in the first cohort. Most CMV-associated TCR beta chains appeared to be HLA-restricted in a later analysis, and the HLA associations seemed to be driven largely by CMV exposure. In the study, around 150 TCR beta chains were listed as associated with cytomegalovirus. In a later analysis, HLA-associated TCR beta chains were found to be more clonally expanded and to have lower generation probabilities than equally common non-associated chains. CMV serostatus was the only immune exposure information available for the cohort. The classifier was reported to diagnose cytomegalovirus status with high specificity and sensitivity in both the original and validation cohorts. In a later analysis, the rate of TCR association differed among HLA loci, with DRB1 alleles having the most associated TCRs and HLA-C alleles having the fewest. In vitro tests confirmed that a few of the cytomegalovirus-associated TCR beta chains recognize cytomegalovirus antigens. Some IMGT-functional V segments, including TRBV6-2 and TRBV6-3, could not be told apart with the 87-base-pair reads, so those segments were excluded. The earlier analysis of approximately 590 of the donors excluded approximately 17 rarely observed V segments, including chromosome 9 orphons, because counts were too low. Strong co-occurrence of HLA alleles, especially DR and DQ, made assigning TCR associations to individual alleles difficult. A group of highly shared sequence variants was considered likely to be a technical artifact of the sequencing pipeline. In a later genetic analysis, a missense DCLRE1C variant was associated with V-gene and J-gene trimming of TCR beta chains, and the association was replicated in an independent cohort. According to the authors, the approach could potentially be generalized to other disease states and immunological phenotypes. Only TCR beta chains were sequenced in this cohort, and the absence of alpha or paired-chain data limited detectable features. According to a later genetic analysis, donors in an Asian-associated ancestry cluster had fewer N-insertions in productive TCRs than the approximately 700-donor mean. While some public TCRs were present in many individuals, most TCR sequences turned up only very rarely across donors.

Libraries were prepared through the immunoSEQ multiplex PCR assay. For the multiplex PCR, a mixture combining 60 forward primers for TCR Vbeta segments and 13 reverse primers for TCR Jbeta segments was used. The CDR3 region of rearranged TCR beta genes was amplified from genomic DNA with a multiplex PCR assay. The Illumina HiSeq System was used to sequence the amplified TCR beta libraries as 87-base-pair reads. The original methods were these. In a later analysis, around 80 million unique TCR beta chains were counted across the roughly 700 repertoires, and around 11 million of these chains were shared by at least two donors. A nearest-neighbor algorithm error-corrected the raw reads and collapsed the reads into unique sequences, merging closely related sequences to remove PCR and sequencing errors. Alignment of CDR3 sequences to IMGT reference sequences was used to assign V, D and J gene segments. Each retained sequence needed at least a six-nucleotide match to both a V gene segment and a J gene segment. Rearrangements were called productive when the CDR3 lacked stop codons and stayed in frame with V and J; all others were non-productive. Following IMGT convention, CDR3 was defined as the stretch from the second conserved V-encoded cysteine up to the conserved J-encoded phenylalanine. The earlier analysis of about 590 of the donors excluded sequences that lacked an unambiguous match to a single V gene segment. In an earlier analysis of 587 of the donors, a V segment was called functional when productive rearrangements were above 56.7%, and segregating when the standard deviation between donors exceeded 5%. A statistical classification framework was built for diagnosing cytomegalovirus status from the catalog of TCR beta chain sequences. A later analysis assigned V and J genes by comparing TCR nucleotide sequences with IMGT/GENE-DB human TR gene sequences. In a later analysis, CDR3 sequences and most-parsimonious VDJ recombination scenarios were assigned using the TCRdist pipeline. In a later analysis, every TCR beta chain was defined by the combination of its CDR3 amino acid sequence and its V-gene family, and reads without a unique V-gene family were dropped. As a way to deal with suspected cross-contamination and a sequencing artifact, a later analysis dropped 450 to 600 nucleotide sequences that were highly shared and had low generation probability. In a later analysis, a clonal expansion index was calculated for each public chain from normalized within-repertoire ranks of inferred template counts. In a later analysis, generation probabilities were computed using a VDJ recombination model fitted to out-of-frame rearrangements, and the results were checked against IGoR. A later analysis scored TCR-TCR, TCR-HLA and TCR-CMV co-occurrence with hypergeometric tests, applying a repertoire-size bias correction to TCR pairs. In a later analysis, false discovery rates were estimated by permuting HLA or CMV assignments 20 times. A later analysis grouped co-occurring TCRs with DBSCAN, adding TCRdist sequence similarity when clustering within HLA-allele-positive subsets. For co-occurrence clustering, repertoires with fewer than 30,000 or more than 120,000 public chains were excluded, along with about five repertoires with anomalous nucleotide sharing. TCRdb retrieved this table from immuneACCESS and kept in-frame rearrangements only. Not all clones are present; in checked studies, unresolved V genes account for under half, and no reason is known for the remainder. V and J calls and clone size come straight from that table; D and trimming were deduced from the DNA. Here the sample has about 150,000 clones; approximately 81% occur a single time. The ten largest make up 3.5% to 5.5% of the sample.

The cohort was made up of about 610 healthy bone marrow donors. All cohort members were sampled while nominally healthy, although unrecorded immune exposures were likely present. The donor was CMV seropositive and belonged to the group of about 290 seropositive cohort members. A peripheral blood sample was provided by each donor, and peripheral blood mononuclear cells were used for TCR beta sequencing. The Qiagen DNeasy Blood Extraction Kit was used to extract genomic DNA from the blood cell samples. As regards this clone: This receptor's antigen is unknown. The junction and the germline gene differ at one end; a read error may be behind it.

This clonotype originated in a woman in her thirties or forties in good health and CMV-seropositive. This chain joins TRBV7-9 to TRBJ1-1; the D gene is unclear. Sequencing was performed on PBMCs. The nucleotide sequence is given as TGTTCCAGCACCAACAGACAAAGTAGAACTGAAGCTTTCTTT. Its coded protein is CSSTNRQSRTEAFF.